This T cell receptor (beta chain) appears in the sequencing data of a study of blood T cell repertoires in COVID-19. Across the whole study: PBMCs, B-cell-depleted T cells, or T cells provided the cDNA or gDNA that made up the material.

In the study's own analysis: Researchers report that nucleated cell counts were estimated from reference gene primer amplification. TCRdb's table, derived via immunoSEQ multiplex PCR, lists solely in-frame clones and lacks some. D and trimming come from the DNA, and the V and J calls and clone size come from that table. Here the sample spans 150,000 to 250,000 clones, about 90% being singletons. CDR3 size: 13 residues. The V gene lost 3 bases and the J gene lost 2 bases, with 8 bases spanning the gap. From germline, CDR1 is DFQATT and CDR2 SNEGSKA (reference sequence). Grouping used clinical history reported by participants in a survey and questionnaire. Recovered Cohort 3 donors showed two negative PCRs, clearance, or symptom resolution.

This TCR came from a woman aged 25 to 39 who had recovered from COVID-19. The chain carries TRBV20-1 and TRBJ2-1, with D tentatively TRBD2 (6 bases). Sequenced input: PBMCs or T cells enriched from blood (not recorded which). As DNA, the CDR3 is TGCAGTGCTAGTCTAGCGACCTACAATGAGCAGTTCTTC. It codes for CSASLATYNEQFF.